The next 13 T cell receptor beta chains were all read from a single sample in a study of blood T cell repertoires in COVID-19. This table comes from immunoSEQ multiplex PCR, and its TCRdb copy is limited to in-frame clones, with some not included. Of about 150,000 clones listed, approximately 80% are singletons. Sequenced input: peripheral blood. Source of these receptors: a woman aged 45-65 years with acute or convalescent COVID-19.

CDR3: CASSLASGTILIEQYF. The CDR3 nucleotides are TGTGCCAGCAGCCTAGCCTCCGGGACTATTTTGATCGAGCAGTACTTC. V is TRBV28 and J is TRBJ2-7, with 7 bases lining up with TRBD2. The CDR3 totals 16 residues. V was clipped by 6 bases and J by 6 bases; unmatched bases: 17. Germline V gives CDR1 MDHEN, CDR2 SYDVKM.

V usage is TRBV9 and J usage is TRBJ1-1, with TRBD1 identical over 7 bases. Trimming cost V 3 bases and J 5 bases; bases outside gene matches: 7. The CDR3 spans 14 residues. Germline V gene lookup returns CDR1 SGDLS and CDR2 YYNGEE. Here the CDR3 reads CASSATTGETEAFF. The CDR3 nucleotides are TGTGCCAGCAGCGCCACAACAGGGGAAACTGAAGCTTTCTTT. The full variable domain, in which reference TRBV9 and TRBJ1-1 provide the parts outside the CDR3, is DSGVTQTPKHLITATGQRVTLRCSPRSGDLSVYWYQQSLDQGLQFLIQYYNGEERAKGNILERFSAQQFPDLHSELNLSSLELGDSALYFCASSATTGETEAFFGQGTRLTVV.

This chain joins TRBV2 and TRBJ2-7, with D possibly being TRBD1 (5 bases). This CDR3 is built from 12 residues. Trimming stripped 8 bases from V and 1 base from J, with 9 bases between. Germline V gives CDR1 SNHLY, CDR2 FYNNEI. The CDR3 DNA follows: TGTGCCAGCGGCAGGGAATCCTACGAGCAGTACTTC. This translates into CASGRESYEQYF.

V is TRBV6-6 and J is TRBJ1-4; 9 bases map to TRBD1. V trimming: 7 bases; J trimming: 7 bases; junction bases outside the gene matches: 7. Per the germline V gene, CDR1 is MNHNY and CDR2 is SVGAGI (reference sequence). There are 14 residues in the CDR3. The CDR3 DNA sequence: TGTGCCAGCACCCTCAGACAGGGGGGTGAAAAACTGTTTTTT. Translated, it gives CASTLRQGGEKLFF.

This sequence joins TRBV27 and TRBJ1-2; 8 positions agree with TRBD1. This CDR3 region has 17 residues. Looked up from germline, CDR1 is MNHEY and CDR2 is SMNVEV (reference sequence). Germline trimming cut 0 bases from V and 4 bases from J; bases unmatched to any gene: 10. The CDR3 DNA sequence: TGTGCCAGCAGTTTATCCCCTGGGCAGGGGGCACTCTATGGCTACACCTTC. It specifies CASSLSPGQGALYGYTF.

The rearrangement links TRBV5-1 to TRBJ1-5, with 7 bases that match TRBD1. This CDR3 has 18 residues. Trimming at V came to 1 base and at J to 4 bases, leaving 14 bases not matched to a gene. CDR1 is SGHRS and CDR2 is YFSETQ in the germline V gene. The CDR3 here is CASSLRLSRDRGNQPQHF. The CDR3 region has the DNA TGCGCCAGCAGCTTGAGGTTAAGCCGGGACAGAGGAAATCAGCCCCAGCATTTT.

J is TRBJ2-2 and V is TRBV11-2, with D hard to call. V was shortened by 4 bases and J by 5 bases, with 5 bases between the two germline ends. The V gene's germline CDR1 is SGHAT and CDR2 FQNNGV. This CDR3 region has 12 residues. CDR3 sequence: CASSSMTGELFF. Here the CDR3 DNA reads TGTGCCAGCAGCTCCATGACCGGGGAGCTGTTTTTT.

The V gene is TRBV9, the J gene TRBJ2-6; D may be TRBD2 (5 bases). The CDR3 is made up of 15 amino acids. V was pared by 0 bases and J by 2 bases, with 6 bases between. Germline V CDR1 and CDR2: SGDLS, YYNGEE. The CDR3 region is CASSVAGAGANVLTF. DNA for the CDR3: TGTGCCAGCAGCGTAGCCGGGGCTGGGGCCAACGTCCTGACTTTC. The entire variable domain, with the rest obtained from reference TRBV9 and TRBJ2-6, is as follows: DSGVTQTPKHLITATGQRVTLRCSPRSGDLSVYWYQQSLDQGLQFLIQYYNGEERAKGNILERFSAQQFPDLHSELNLSSLELGDSALYFCASSVAGAGANVLTFGAGSRLTVL.

In the case of this clone: One end of the junction fails to match germline, which may point to a read error. This chain joins TRBV6-1 and TRBJ1-4, with D perhaps matching TRBD1 (6 bases). The germline V gene encodes CDR1 MNHNS and CDR2 SASEGT. The CDR3 loop spans 14 amino acids. CDR3 sequence reads: CASSKAGEREKLFF. The CDR3 DNA reads TGTGCCAGCAGTAAAGCAGGGGAACGGGAAAAACTGTTTTTT.

The genes are TRBV7-8 and TRBJ2-2; 7 positions agree with TRBD1. CDR1 is SGHVS and CDR2 is FQNEAQ in the germline V gene. CDR3 length: 14 amino acids. Trimming at V came to 4 bases and at J to 7 bases, leaving 6 bases not matched to a gene. CDR3 nucleotide sequence: TGTGCCAGCAGCTCTAGGGGGCGAGGCGGGGAGCTGTTTTTT. This translates into CASSSRGRGGELFF.

CDR3 in DNA: TGCAGCGTCGATTCCGGGACAGGGTCCAACGAGCAGTACTTC. The encoded protein is CSVDSGTGSNEQYF. The rearrangement joins TRBV29-1 to TRBJ2-7; 9 positions match TRBD1. V was pared by 6 bases and J by 5 bases, with 11 bases of the junction left unmatched. This CDR3 is built from 14 residues. Germline V lookup: CDR1 SQVTM, CDR2 ANQGSEA.

This clone was recorded only once. The J gene is TRBJ1-1, the V gene TRBV27, with 9 bases identical to TRBD1. J gave up 8 bases and V 1 base, and 2 bases lay outside the gene matches. CDR1 is MNHEY and CDR2 is SMNVEV in the germline V gene (reference sequence). CDR3 length: 13 amino acids. Written as DNA, the CDR3 is TGTGCCAGCAGTTTATGGGACAGGGAAGAAGCTTTCTTT. It codes for CASSLWDREEAFF.

V and J are TRBV7-2 and TRBJ2-5; TRBD2 aligns across 8 bases. The CDR3 is 13 amino acids. Germline V gene lookup returns CDR1 SGHTA and CDR2 FQGNSA. Trimming at V came to 5 bases and at J to 7 bases, leaving 6 bases not matched to a gene. CDR3 protein: CASSLSGEGTQYF. The CDR3, as DNA: TGTGCCAGCAGCCTTAGCGGGGAAGGGACCCAGTACTTC.